These 4 T cell receptor beta chains share one sample of origin, sequenced in a study of blood T cell repertoires in COVID-19. Profiled with immunoSEQ multiplex PCR; TCRdb holds only in-frame clones, not every one. This sample has about 150,000 clones; over 80% occur once, and the top ten carry over 0.8%. The sequencing input was peripheral blood. Receptors were obtained from a woman aged 45-65 years with acute or convalescent COVID-19.

The genes are TRBV10-3 and TRBJ1-1; 7 bases map to TRBD1. J gave up 4 bases and V 11 bases, and 10 bases lay outside the gene matches. Germline CDR1 reads ENHRY; CDR2 reads SYGVKD. The CDR3 consists of 13 residues. The CDR3 bases are TGTGCCCCCCGGAGGGGGCGAGGCACTGAAGCTTTCTTT. Its protein is CAPRRGRGTEAFF.

The V gene is TRBV7-9, the J gene TRBJ2-3; 8 bases are shared with TRBD2. J was trimmed by 1 base and V by 1 base; bases with no gene match: 4. This CDR3 is built from 16 residues. Germline values: CDR1 SEHNR, CDR2 FQNEAQ (reference sequence). CDR3 region: CASSLDGRGGTDTQYF. The DNA for the CDR3 is TGTGCCAGCAGCTTAGACGGGCGGGGGGGCACAGATACGCAGTATTTT.

The chain employs TRBV7-2 and TRBJ2-7; 9 nucleotides agree with TRBD2. The germline V gene encodes CDR1 SGHTA and CDR2 FQGNSA. The CDR3 runs 14 residues. J gave up 5 bases and V 2 bases, and 4 bases lay outside the gene matches. The CDR3 region is CASSLQLAGNEQYF. The CDR3 coding sequence is TGTGCCAGCAGCTTACAGCTAGCGGGGAACGAGCAGTACTTC.

The chain links TRBV9 to TRBJ1-4; 9 positions agree with TRBD1. The CDR3 has 15 amino acids. Germline CDR1 is SGDLS and CDR2 is YYNGEE. After removal of 7 bases from V and 8 bases from J, the junction contained 12 bases not matched to a gene. CDR3 residues: CASGGPGQGNEKLFF. The CDR3 nucleotides are TGTGCCAGCGGAGGACCGGGACAGGGTAACGAAAAACTGTTTTTT.